This TCR beta chain is drawn from a study of cytomegalovirus exposure and HLA in healthy donors. General study findings and limits: As was reported, the classifier diagnosed cytomegalovirus status with high specificity and sensitivity.

To note about this clone: Its antigen is unknown.

CDR1 is SGDLS and CDR2 is YYNGEE in the germline V gene. This CDR3 comprises 13 residues. Trimming shortened V by 0 bases and J by 6 bases, and 9 bases separated the two germline ends. Here immunoSEQ multiplex PCR was the method, and the copy in TCRdb shows in-frame clones only, minus some. The data contain about 160,000 clones, approximately 96% of them seen just once; the ten biggest clones take up 0.89%. The clonotype originates from a young woman in good health and CMV-seronegative. The material sequenced was PBMCs. The chain links TRBV9 to TRBJ1-1; D gene ambiguous. The CDR3 region is CASSVDVVSEAFF. The CDR3 DNA reads TGTGCCAGCAGCGTAGACGTAGTCTCTGAAGCTTTCTTT.